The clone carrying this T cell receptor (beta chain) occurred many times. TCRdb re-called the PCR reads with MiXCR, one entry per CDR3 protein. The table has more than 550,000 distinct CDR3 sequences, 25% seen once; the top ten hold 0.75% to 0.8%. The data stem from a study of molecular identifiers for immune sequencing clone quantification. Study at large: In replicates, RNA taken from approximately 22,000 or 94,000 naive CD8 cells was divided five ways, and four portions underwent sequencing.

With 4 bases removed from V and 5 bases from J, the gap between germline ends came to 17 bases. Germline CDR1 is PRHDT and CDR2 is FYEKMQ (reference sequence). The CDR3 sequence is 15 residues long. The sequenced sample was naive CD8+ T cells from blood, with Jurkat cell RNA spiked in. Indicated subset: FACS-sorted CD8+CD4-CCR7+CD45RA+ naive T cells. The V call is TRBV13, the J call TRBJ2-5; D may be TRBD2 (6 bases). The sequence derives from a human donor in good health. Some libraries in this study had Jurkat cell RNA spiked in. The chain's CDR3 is CASSSDGLRVETQYF. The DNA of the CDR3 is TGTGCCAGCAGCTCGGACGGACTACGCGTCGAGACCCAGTACTTC. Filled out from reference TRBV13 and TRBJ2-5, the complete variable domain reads AAGVIQSPRHLIKEKRETATLKCYPIPRHDTVYWYQQGPGQDPQFLISFYEKMQSDKGSIPDRFSAQQFSDYHSELNMSSLELGDSALYFCASSSDGLRVETQYFGPGTRLLVL.